The 20 T cell receptor beta chains listed next were all sequenced from one sample in a study of beta chain features in type 1 diabetes. Study results and limitations: Type 1 diabetes patients had moderately but significantly shorter TCRB CDR3s in all four CD4+ subsets.

Every bit of the isolated RNA underwent reverse transcription, so sequencing read expressed TCRB transcripts. Assay: immunoSEQ multiplex PCR; the TCRdb copy retains only in-frame clones and omits some. The sample holds 240,000 or so clones; roughly 20% are singletons and the top ten take 0.028%. The antigens of these receptors remain unknown. The sequencing sample was made of naive CD4+ T cells from blood. The receptors were sampled from a woman aged 40 to 49 with type 1 diabetes.

This clone was counted only a few times. The chain combines TRBV7-9 with TRBJ2-7, with 8 bases that match TRBD1. CDR1 and CDR2 from the germline V gene are SEHNR and FQNEAQ (reference sequence). The junction had 7 bases not matched to a gene; V was cut back by 5 bases and J by 7 bases. The CDR3 spans 13 residues. The CDR3 coding sequence is TGTGCCAGCAGCCGACAGGGGCCTACGGAGCAGTACTTC. Its translation is CASSRQGPTEQYF.

The rearrangement joins TRBV9 to TRBJ2-7, with TRBD1 matching over 7 bases. The V segment lost 0 bases and the J segment 6 bases; nucleotides outside the gene matches: 12. There are 16 residues in the CDR3. The germline CDR1 and CDR2 sequences are SGDLS and YYNGEE. The CDR3 region has the DNA TGTGCCAGCAGCGTAGTGACAGGGTGGAACCCCGGCGAGCAGTACTTC. As protein: CASSVVTGWNPGEQYF.

The rearrangement uses TRBV10-3 and TRBJ2-3; TRBD1 might be the D (5 bases). The CDR3 runs to 13 residues. Germline V gives CDR1 ENHRY, CDR2 SYGVKD. With 8 bases removed from V and 3 bases from J, the gap between germline ends came to 12 bases. In DNA, the CDR3 is TGTGCCATCGGCAGGGATAGAACAGATACGCAGTATTTT. Encoded protein: CAIGRDRTDTQYF.

The V call is TRBV5-1, the J call TRBJ2-7, with D maybe TRBD1 (6 bases). The CDR3 spans 14 residues. CDR1 is SGHRS, CDR2 YFSETQ, per germline. V was cut by 4 bases and J by 0 bases, with 11 bases left in between. The CDR3 region is CASSPRDTSYEQYF. DNA for the CDR3: TGCGCCAGCAGCCCCCGGGACACCTCCTACGAGCAGTACTTC. Combining the CDR3 with reference TRBV5-1 and TRBJ2-7 gives the whole variable domain KAGVTQTPRYLIKTRGQQVTLSCSPISGHRSVSWYQQTPGQGLQFLFEYFSETQRNKGNFPGRFSGRQFSNSRSEMNVSTLELGDSALYLCASSPRDTSYEQYFGPGTRLTVT.

V usage is TRBV6-5 and J usage is TRBJ2-7; no clear D. The ends were cut back, 0 bases at V and 3 bases at J, with 9 bases in the middle. Per the germline V gene, CDR1 is MNHEY and CDR2 is SVGAGI. The CDR3 consists of 14 residues. For the CDR3, the DNA is TGTGCCAGCAGTTACTCGAGCAGGCGCTACGAGCAGTACTTC. This translates into CASSYSSRRYEQYF.

The chain employs TRBV29-1 and TRBJ1-2; TRBD1 agrees at 9 bases. The junction had 5 bases not matched to a gene; V was cut back by 0 bases and J by 6 bases. This CDR3 comprises 14 residues. CDR1 and CDR2 (germline): SQVTM, ANQGSEA. CDR3: CSVEETQGANGYTF. The DNA of the CDR3 is TGCAGCGTTGAAGAGACACAGGGGGCGAATGGCTACACCTTC.

The V gene is TRBV5-4, the J gene TRBJ1-5, with D unresolved. The CDR3 consists of 14 residues. CDR1 and CDR2 from the germline V gene are SGHNT and YYREEE (reference sequence). V dropped 2 bases and J dropped 4 bases, with 10 bases sitting between them. CDR3 amino acids: CASSLFRGNQPQHF. The DNA for the CDR3 is TGTGCCAGCAGCTTATTCCGAGGGAATCAGCCCCAGCATTTT. Full variable domain (rest looked up from reference TRBV5-4 and TRBJ1-5): ETGVTQSPTHLIKTRGQQVTLRCSSQSGHNTVSWYQQALGQGPQFIFQYYREEENGRGNFPPRFSGLQFPNYSSELNVNALELDDSALYLCASSLFRGNQPQHFGDGTRLSIL.

The chain has TRBV7-9 and TRBJ1-2; possible D gene TRBD1, 6 bases. Germline CDR1 is SEHNR and CDR2 is FQNEAQ (reference sequence). The CDR3 length is 14 residues. The CDR3 DNA is TGTGCTTCCAGCCCTACAGGGAGTTACTATGGCTACACCTTC. Translation: CASSPTGSYYGYTF.

The chain carries TRBV5-1 and TRBJ2-1, with D possibly being TRBD2 (5 bases). The CDR3 has 15 residues. Germline V gives CDR1 SGHRS, CDR2 YFSETQ. V lost 0 bases and J lost 0, with 7 bases in between. CDR3 residues: CASSLETSSYNEQFF. CDR3 DNA sequence: TGCGCCAGCAGCTTGGAAACTAGCTCCTACAATGAGCAGTTCTTC.

The V gene is TRBV7-2, the J gene TRBJ2-7; 7 positions match TRBD2. The CDR3 sequence is 14 residues long. Germline V lookup: CDR1 SGHTA, CDR2 FQGNSA. V dropped 3 bases and J dropped 4; count of bases not matched to a gene: 6. CDR3 region: CASSFGGGRYEQYF. The DNA for the CDR3 is TGTGCCAGCAGCTTCGGCGGGGGAAGATACGAGCAGTACTTC.

The V call is TRBV19, the J call TRBJ2-7; a possible D gene is TRBD2 (5 bases). Germline-derived CDR1 and CDR2 are LNHDA and SQIVND (reference sequence). This CDR3 is built from 15 residues. V was trimmed by 3 bases and J by 7 bases, leaving 19 bases between them. The CDR3 loop reads CASSIESSLPLEQYF. The CDR3 DNA reads as TGTGCCAGTAGTATTGAGTCTAGCTTGCCCTTGGAGCAGTACTTC.

The V call is TRBV30, the J call TRBJ2-1, with 10 bases identical to TRBD2. V lost 0 bases to trimming and J lost 7 bases; unmatched junction nucleotides: 9. Germline CDR1 reads GTSNPN; CDR2 reads SVGIG (reference sequence). The CDR3 has 16 amino acids. CDR3 amino acids: CAWSVSGASGGNEQFF. For the CDR3, the DNA is TGTGCCTGGAGTGTATCAGGGGCTAGCGGGGGTAATGAGCAGTTCTTC.

The chain links TRBV9 to TRBJ2-7, with 9 bases matching TRBD2. V trimming: 4 bases; J trimming: 3 bases; junction bases outside the gene matches: 8. CDR1 and CDR2 (germline): SGDLS, YYNGEE. This CDR3 spans 15 amino acids. CDR3 sequence (DNA): TGTGCCAGCAGCACGGGACTAGCAGACTTCTACGAGCAGTACTTC. Translating gives CASSTGLADFYEQYF.

This clone was picked up a small number of times. The genes are TRBV5-1 and TRBJ1-5; D is unclear. The ends were cut back, 4 bases at V and 7 bases at J, with 18 bases in the middle. CDR3 length: 15 residues. Germline assignment: CDR1 SGHRS and CDR2 YFSETQ. CDR3 DNA: TGCGCCAGCAGCCCGTCACCCGGAGAGGGACAGCCCCAGCATTTT. Protein sequence: CASSPSPGEGQPQHF. Full variable domain (remainder filled in from reference TRBV5-1 and TRBJ1-5): KAGVTQTPRYLIKTRGQQVTLSCSPISGHRSVSWYQQTPGQGLQFLFEYFSETQRNKGNFPGRFSGRQFSNSRSEMNVSTLELGDSALYLCASSPSPGEGQPQHFGDGTRLSIL.

This clone was counted a few times. The chain links TRBV2 to TRBJ2-6; D unresolved. Trimming left V 1 base short and J 0 bases short, with 4 bases between. This CDR3 has 15 residues. Germline V lookup: CDR1 SNHLY, CDR2 FYNNEI. The CDR3 DNA reads TGTGCCAGCAGTGAAGGGGCCTCTGGGGCCAACGTCCTGACTTTC. It encodes CASSEGASGANVLTF. The variable domain in full, with the rest retrieved from reference TRBV2 and TRBJ2-6, is EPEVTQTPSHQVTQMGQEVILRCVPISNHLYFYWYRQILGQKVEFLVSFYNNEISEKSEIFDDQFSVERPDGSNFTLKIRSTKLEDSAMYFCASSEGASGANVLTFGAGSRLTVL.

This clone has a handful of counts. This sequence joins TRBV5-1 and TRBJ2-1; perhaps TRBD1 as D (6 bases). V was trimmed by 3 bases and J by 9 bases, leaving 16 bases between them. The CDR3 extends over 14 amino acids. The germline V gene encodes CDR1 SGHRS and CDR2 YFSETQ. Here the CDR3 DNA reads TGCGCCAGCAGCTCCGATACAGGGAAGGGTGAGCAGTTCTTC. Protein sequence: CASSSDTGKGEQFF.

Comment on this clone: This specimen includes other DNA sequences encoding the same CDR3. This CDR3 reads CSAGGNTEAFF. The CDR3 DNA reads as TGCAGTGCCGGGGGGAACACTGAAGCTTTCTTT. This chain links TRBV20-1 with TRBJ1-1; tentative D call: TRBD1 (5 bases). Deletions cut 6 bases from V and 1 base from J, with 6 bases between. CDR3 length equals 11 residues. Germline V gene sequence: CDR1 DFQATT, CDR2 SNEGSKA (reference sequence).

The rearrangement joins TRBV30 to TRBJ1-5; D gene unclear. V dropped 0 bases and J dropped 0 bases, with 15 bases sitting between them. Germline V gene lookup returns CDR1 GTSNPN and CDR2 SVGIG (reference sequence). The CDR3 spans 17 residues. The CDR3 coding sequence is TGTGCCTGGAGTGTTGGTCGCCGCCGGGATAGCAATCAGCCCCAGCATTTT. It specifies CAWSVGRRRDSNQPQHF.

This chain connects TRBV9 to TRBJ2-2, with 7 bases lining up with TRBD1. The germline V gene encodes CDR1 SGDLS and CDR2 YYNGEE. The CDR3 contains 14 residues. V gave up 4 bases and J gave up 5 bases; unmatched junction bases: 5. CDR3 coding DNA: TGTGCCAGCAGCACAGACAGGGCTACCGGGGAGCTGTTTTTT. Translation gives CASSTDRATGELFF.

This clone showed up just a few times. This chain connects TRBV7-8 to TRBJ1-5; TRBD1 is a possible D gene (5 bases). Germline V CDR1 and CDR2: SGHVS, FQNEAQ. There are 14 residues in the CDR3. V lost 1 base and J lost 2, with 6 bases in between. The CDR3 DNA reads as TGTGCCAGCAGCTTAGAAGGGGGCAATCAGCCCCAGCATTTT. Its translation: CASSLEGGNQPQHF.